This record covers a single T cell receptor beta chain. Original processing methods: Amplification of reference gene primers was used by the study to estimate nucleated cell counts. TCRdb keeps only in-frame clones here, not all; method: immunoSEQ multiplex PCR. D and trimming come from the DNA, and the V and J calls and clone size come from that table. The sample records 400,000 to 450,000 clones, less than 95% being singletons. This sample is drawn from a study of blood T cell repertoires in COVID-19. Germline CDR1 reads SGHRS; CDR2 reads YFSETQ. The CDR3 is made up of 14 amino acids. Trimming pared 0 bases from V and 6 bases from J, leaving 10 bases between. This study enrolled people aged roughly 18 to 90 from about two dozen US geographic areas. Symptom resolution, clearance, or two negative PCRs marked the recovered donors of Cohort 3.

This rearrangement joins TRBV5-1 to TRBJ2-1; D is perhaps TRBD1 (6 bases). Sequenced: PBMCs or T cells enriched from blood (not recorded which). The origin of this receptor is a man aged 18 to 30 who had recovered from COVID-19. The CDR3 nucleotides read TGCGCCAGCAGCTTGGGTCCACAGGGCAATGAGCAGTTCTTC. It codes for CASSLGPQGNEQFF.